A selection of T cell receptor beta chains follows, all from one sample in a study of T cell repertoires in cytomegalovirus infection. These receptors' targets are unknown. Using its own MiXCR run on the reads, TCRdb lists one record per CDR3 protein. Of about 920,000 distinct CDR3 sequences listed, under 40% are singletons. Source: cultured CD8+ T cells from PBMCs, taken from culture after CMV antigen stimulation. These receptors all stem from a human donor in good health (CMV status not recorded). Some clones in this sample may be carry-over from other donors' samples. Each CDR3 is given with its conserved first and last residue. The order of the fields is J gene, V gene, D gene, clone size, CDR3 protein, CDR3 DNA. A D gene is named only where the DNA matches it firmly. Rows give clone size only sometimes, using once, few, many, or a class for an expanded clone.

j_gene: TRBJ2-5
v_gene: TRBV4-1
d_gene: -
abundance: -
CDR3aa: CASSQDIRRGEETQYF
CDR3nt: TGCGCCAGCAGCCAAGATATTAGGAGGGGTGAAGAGACCCAGTACTTC

j_gene: TRBJ1-2
v_gene: TRBV6-5
d_gene: TRBD1
abundance: few
CDR3aa: CASSYGQGANGYTF
CDR3nt: TGTGCCAGCAGTTACGGTCAGGGGGCGAATGGCTACACCTTC

j_gene: TRBJ1-3
v_gene: TRBV19
d_gene: -
abundance: -
CDR3aa: CASIDQGYGNTIYF
CDR3nt: TGTGCCAGTATCGATCAGGGTTACGGAAACACCATATATTTT

j_gene: TRBJ2-7
v_gene: TRBV7-2
d_gene: TRBD1
abundance: many
CDR3aa: CASSLVDGQGREQYF
CDR3nt: TGTGCCAGCAGCTTAGTAGATGGACAGGGCCGGGAGCAGTACTTC

j_gene: TRBJ1-3
v_gene: TRBV9
d_gene: -
abundance: few
CDR3aa: CASSVGLGAIRNTIYF
CDR3nt: TGTGCCAGCAGCGTAGGTCTGGGGGCTATTCGAAACACCATATATTTT

j_gene: TRBJ2-6
v_gene: TRBV10-3
d_gene: -
abundance: few
CDR3aa: CAISGGDSGANVLTF
CDR3nt: TGTGCCATCAGTGGAGGGGACTCTGGGGCCAACGTCCTGACTTTC

j_gene: TRBJ1-2
v_gene: TRBV27
d_gene: TRBD1
abundance: -
CDR3aa: CASSPHATGINYGYTF
CDR3nt: TGTGCCAGCAGTCCCCACGCGACAGGGATTAACTATGGCTACACCTTC

j_gene: TRBJ1-6
v_gene: TRBV7-9
d_gene: TRBD1
abundance: many
CDR3aa: CASSIWTGPRSSYNSPLHF
CDR3nt: TGTGCCAGCAGCATATGGACAGGTCCAAGGAGCTCCTATAATTCACCCCTCCACTTT

j_gene: TRBJ2-2
v_gene: TRBV27
d_gene: -
abundance: -
CDR3aa: CASSLSSRPYGELFF
CDR3nt: TGTGCCAGCAGTTTATCCAGCCGTCCCTATGGGGAGCTGTTTTTT

j_gene: TRBJ2-4
v_gene: TRBV7-2
d_gene: TRBD1
abundance: few
CDR3aa: CASSPLALPGTGGSFQYF
CDR3nt: TGTGCCAGCAGCCCACTAGCCCTTCCTGGGACAGGGGGTAGTTTTCAGTACTTC

j_gene: TRBJ1-5
v_gene: TRBV15
d_gene: TRBD1
abundance: few
CDR3aa: CATRDRGRQPQHF
CDR3nt: TGTGCCACCCGGGACAGGGGGCGACAGCCCCAGCATTTT